This T cell receptor beta chain stems from a study of blood T cell repertoires in COVID-19. As for the study in general: Sites in the United States, Italy and Spain provided acute and convalescent COVID-19 samples. From T cells, B-cell-depleted T cells, or PBMCs came the material, which was cDNA or gDNA.

Assay used: immunoSEQ multiplex PCR; TCRdb lists only in-frame clones, some missing. The sample lists 80,000 to 100,000 clones; about 84% were seen once. In its sample, this clone was seen a few times. The CDR3 runs 16 residues. V dropped 4 bases and J dropped 3; count of bases not matched to a gene: 9. Germline V CDR1 and CDR2: KGHDR, SFDVKD. The specimen sequenced was peripheral blood. This TCR came from a man aged 60 to 69 with acute or convalescent COVID-19. The chain has TRBV24-1 and TRBJ2-3; 7 bases are a match to TRBD1. CDR3 nucleotide sequence: TGTGCCACCAGTGACGCGACAGGGAAGGTGACAGATACGCAGTATTTT. Translating gives CATSDATGKVTDTQYF.